Given below is one T cell receptor (beta chain) in context. These data originate in a study of identical twins. CDR1 MGHRA and CDR2 YSYEKL come from the germline V gene. The CDR3 spans 16 residues. The ends lost 5 bases at V and 4 bases at J; junction bases unmatched: 7. MiXCR, applied by TCRdb to the 5' RACE reads, yields one record per CDR3 protein. The sample yields under 350,000 distinct CDR3 sequences, just under 9.5% seen once. This sample was also put to use in a study of yellow fever vaccine responses in identical twins.

Sequenced sample: CD8+ T cells sorted from blood. The chain joins TRBV4-1 to TRBJ2-7, with 14 nucleotides matching TRBD2. The TCR sequence derives from a woman between 18 and 30 years old in good health. The CDR3 here is CASSEGLAGAMYEQYF. The CDR3 DNA reads TGCGCCAGCAGCGAGGGACTAGCGGGAGCTATGTACGAGCAGTACTTC.